The clone carrying this TCR beta chain was observed once. An end of the junction differs from the germline gene, which may be a read error. For the second PCR, which ran for about 6 to 11 cycles, a sample-barcoded 5' primer and a J-beta primer mix were used. TCRdb recomputed calls from the 5' RACE reads with MiXCR, one row per CDR3 protein. The sample gives approximately 780,000 distinct CDR3 sequences, roughly 25% of which show up once; over 2.5% is in the top ten. This entry belongs to a study of blood T cells in healthy people across ages. This sample was also put to use in a study of T cells of mothers and their children.

Sequencing was done on a sample of blood. The receptor was derived from a boy aged 5-17 years in good health.

The CDR3 nucleotides are TGTGCCAGCAGCATGGGACAGATGGTCGGAAGCCTAGCCAAAAGCATTCAGTACTTC. It specifies CASSMGQMVGSLAKSIQYF. J is TRBJ2-4 and V is TRBV7-9; 7 bases fit TRBD1. This CDR3 has 19 residues. From germline, CDR1 is SEHNR and CDR2 FQNEAQ (reference sequence).